The 4 T cell receptor beta chains below all came from one sample that was sequenced in a study of technical replicates of blood from a few donors. The table came from immunoSEQ multiplex PCR; TCRdb's copy has only in-frame clones and leaves some out. The sample has tens of thousands of clones, approximately 96% seen once. The sequenced sample consisted of T cells isolated from PBMCs. These receptors were collected from a human donor in good health.

This chain joins TRBV10-1 and TRBJ2-2, with D maybe TRBD1 (6 bases). Looked up from germline, CDR1 is WNHNN and CDR2 is SYGVQD (reference sequence). The CDR3 extends over 14 amino acids. Trimming took 3 bases from V and 5 from J, leaving 10 bases between them. This CDR3 reads CASSEQGWTGELFF. The CDR3 DNA reads as TGCGCCAGCAGTGAACAGGGATGGACCGGGGAGCTGTTTTTT.

J is TRBJ1-5 and V is TRBV19; TRBD1 agrees at 7 bases. The J segment lost 5 bases and the V segment lost 2 bases, leaving 6 bases of the junction unmatched. This CDR3 contains 15 residues. CDR1 LNHDA and CDR2 SQIVND come from the germline V gene (reference sequence). The CDR3 sequence: CASSITGAPHQPQHF. The CDR3 coding sequence is TGTGCCAGTAGTATAACAGGGGCACCTCATCAGCCCCAGCATTTT.

The chain uses TRBV7-9 and TRBJ2-5; weak D call: TRBD2 (7 bases). The CDR3 contains 16 residues. Germline V gene lookup returns CDR1 SEHNR and CDR2 FQNEAQ (reference sequence). Trimming pared 2 bases from V and 2 bases from J, leaving 15 bases between. The DNA of the CDR3 is TGTGCCAGCAGCTTATTCTTGGAGGGGGGGCAAGAGACCCAGTACTTC. It codes for CASSLFLEGGQETQYF.

This clone was seen once. The genes are TRBV6-6 and TRBJ2-5; 9 nucleotides match TRBD2. The V gene's germline CDR1 is MNHNY and CDR2 SVGAGI (reference sequence). The CDR3 runs 12 residues. The V and J ends lost 7 bases and 4 bases, in that order; junction bases with no gene match: 1. The CDR3 DNA follows: TGTGCCAGCAAACTAGCGGGAGAGACCCAGTACTTC. Protein product: CASKLAGETQYF.